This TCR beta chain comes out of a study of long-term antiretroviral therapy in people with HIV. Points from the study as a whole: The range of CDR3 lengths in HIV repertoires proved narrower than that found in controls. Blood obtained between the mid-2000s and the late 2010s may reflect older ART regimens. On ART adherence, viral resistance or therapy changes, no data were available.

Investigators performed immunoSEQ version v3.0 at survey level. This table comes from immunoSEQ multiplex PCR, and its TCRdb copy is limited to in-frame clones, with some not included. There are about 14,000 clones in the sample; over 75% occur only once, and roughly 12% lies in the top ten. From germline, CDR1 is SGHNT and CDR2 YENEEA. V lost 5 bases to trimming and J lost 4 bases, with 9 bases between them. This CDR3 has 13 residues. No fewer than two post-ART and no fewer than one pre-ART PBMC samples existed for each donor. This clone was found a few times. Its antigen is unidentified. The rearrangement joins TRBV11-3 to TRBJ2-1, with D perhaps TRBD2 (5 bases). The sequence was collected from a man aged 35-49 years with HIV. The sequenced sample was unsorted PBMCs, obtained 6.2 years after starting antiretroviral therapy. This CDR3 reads CASSRPGYNEQFF. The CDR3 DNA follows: TGTGCCAGCAGCCGACCGGGATACAATGAGCAGTTCTTC.